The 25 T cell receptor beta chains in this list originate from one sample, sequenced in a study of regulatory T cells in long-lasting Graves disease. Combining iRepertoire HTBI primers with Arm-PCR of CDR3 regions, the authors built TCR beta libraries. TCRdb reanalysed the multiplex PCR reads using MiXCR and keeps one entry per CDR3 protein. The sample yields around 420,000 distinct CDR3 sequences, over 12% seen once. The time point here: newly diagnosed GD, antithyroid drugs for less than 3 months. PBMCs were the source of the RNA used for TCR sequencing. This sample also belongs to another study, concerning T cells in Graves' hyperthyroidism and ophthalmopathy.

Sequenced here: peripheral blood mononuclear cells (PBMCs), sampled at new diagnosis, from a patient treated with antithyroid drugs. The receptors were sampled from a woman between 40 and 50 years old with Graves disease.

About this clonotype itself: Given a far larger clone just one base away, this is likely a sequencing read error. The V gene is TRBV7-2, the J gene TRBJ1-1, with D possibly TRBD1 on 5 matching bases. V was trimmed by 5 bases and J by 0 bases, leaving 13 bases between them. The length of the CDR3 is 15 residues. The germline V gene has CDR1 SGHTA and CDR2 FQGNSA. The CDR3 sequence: CASSQAGQVNTEAFF. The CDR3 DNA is TGTGCCAGCAGCCAGGCGGGGCAGGTGAACACTGAAGCTTTCTTT.

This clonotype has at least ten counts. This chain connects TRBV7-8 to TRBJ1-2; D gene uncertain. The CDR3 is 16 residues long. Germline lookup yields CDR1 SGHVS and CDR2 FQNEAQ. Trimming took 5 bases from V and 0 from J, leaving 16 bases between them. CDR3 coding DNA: TGTGCCAGCAGCATAGAGACGTCCTCCCCTAACTATGGCTACACCTTC. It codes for CASSIETSSPNYGYTF.

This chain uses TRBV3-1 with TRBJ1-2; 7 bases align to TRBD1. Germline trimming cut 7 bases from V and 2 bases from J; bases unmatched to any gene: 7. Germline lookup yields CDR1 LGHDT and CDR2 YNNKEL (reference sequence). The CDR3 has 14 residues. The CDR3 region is CASTPGQRNYGYTF. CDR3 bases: TGTGCCAGCACCCCGGGACAGCGGAACTATGGCTACACCTTC.

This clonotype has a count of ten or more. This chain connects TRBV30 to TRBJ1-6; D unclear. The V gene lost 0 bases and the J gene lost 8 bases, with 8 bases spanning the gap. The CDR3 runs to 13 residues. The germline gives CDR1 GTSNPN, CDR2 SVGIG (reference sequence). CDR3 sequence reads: CAWSVGRDSPLHF. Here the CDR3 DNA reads TGTGCCTGGAGTGTTGGTCGGGATTCACCCCTCCACTTT. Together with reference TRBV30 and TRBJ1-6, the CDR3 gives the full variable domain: SQTIHQWPATLVQPVGSPLSLECTVEGTSNPNLYWYRQAAGRGLQLLFYSVGIGQISSEVPQNLSASRPQDRQFILSSKKLLLSDSGFYLCAWSVGRDSPLHFGNGTRLTVT.

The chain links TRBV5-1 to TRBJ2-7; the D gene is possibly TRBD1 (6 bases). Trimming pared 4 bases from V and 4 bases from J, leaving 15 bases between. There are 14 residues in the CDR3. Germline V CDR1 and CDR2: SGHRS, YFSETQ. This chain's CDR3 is CASSRLDRNYEQYF. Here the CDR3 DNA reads TGCGCCAGCAGCCGCTTGGACAGAAATTACGAGCAGTACTTC.

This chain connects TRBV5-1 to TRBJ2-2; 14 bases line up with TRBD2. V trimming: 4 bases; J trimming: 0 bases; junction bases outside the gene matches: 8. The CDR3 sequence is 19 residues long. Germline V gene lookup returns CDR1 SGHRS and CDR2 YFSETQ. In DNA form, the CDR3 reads TGCGCCAGCAGCCTGCCGACTAGCGGGAGGGCCTCGAACACCGGGGAGCTGTTTTTT. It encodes CASSLPTSGRASNTGELFF.

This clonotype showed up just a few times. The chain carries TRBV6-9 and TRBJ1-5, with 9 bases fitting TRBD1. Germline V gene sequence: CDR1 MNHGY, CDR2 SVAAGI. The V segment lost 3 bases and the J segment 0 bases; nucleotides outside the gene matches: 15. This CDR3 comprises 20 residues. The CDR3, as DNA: TGTGCCAGCAGTTACTTAGTTTTCGGACAGGGGACTAATAGCAATCAGCCCCAGCATTTT. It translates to CASSYLVFGQGTNSNQPQHF.

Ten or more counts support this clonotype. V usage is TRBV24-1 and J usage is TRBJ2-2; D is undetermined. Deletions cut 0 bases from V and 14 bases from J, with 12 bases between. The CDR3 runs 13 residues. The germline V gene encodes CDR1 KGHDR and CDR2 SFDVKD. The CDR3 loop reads CATSDLNSRRLFF. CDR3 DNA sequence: TGTGCCACCAGTGATTTGAACAGCCGGCGACTGTTTTTT.

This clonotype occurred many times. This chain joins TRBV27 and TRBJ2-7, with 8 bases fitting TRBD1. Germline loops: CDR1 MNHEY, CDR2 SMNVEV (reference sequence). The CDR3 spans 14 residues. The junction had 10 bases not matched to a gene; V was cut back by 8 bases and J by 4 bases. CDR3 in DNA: TGTGCCAGCGCCGTTACAGGGGGTATATACGAGCAGTACTTC. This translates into CASAVTGGIYEQYF.

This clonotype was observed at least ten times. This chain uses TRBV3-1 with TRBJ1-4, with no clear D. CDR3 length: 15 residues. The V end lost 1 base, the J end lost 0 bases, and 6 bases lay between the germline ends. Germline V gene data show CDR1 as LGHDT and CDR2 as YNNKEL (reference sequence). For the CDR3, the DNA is TGTGCCAGCAGCCAAGGACCTGCAACTAATGAAAAACTGTTTTTT. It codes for CASSQGPATNEKLFF.

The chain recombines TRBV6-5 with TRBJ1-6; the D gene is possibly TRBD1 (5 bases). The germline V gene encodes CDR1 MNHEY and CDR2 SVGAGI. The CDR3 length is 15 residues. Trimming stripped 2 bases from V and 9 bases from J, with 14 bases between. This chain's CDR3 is CASSYRGGWGSPLHF. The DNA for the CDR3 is TGTGCCAGCAGTTACCGGGGGGGATGGGGTTCACCCCTCCACTTT.

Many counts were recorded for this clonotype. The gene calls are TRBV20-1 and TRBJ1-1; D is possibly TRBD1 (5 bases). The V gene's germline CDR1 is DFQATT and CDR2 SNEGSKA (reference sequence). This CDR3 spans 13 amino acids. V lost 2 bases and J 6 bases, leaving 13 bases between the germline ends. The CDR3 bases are TGCAGTGCTAGACCCAAAGGGGTCCCTGAAGCTTTCTTT. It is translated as CSARPKGVPEAFF.

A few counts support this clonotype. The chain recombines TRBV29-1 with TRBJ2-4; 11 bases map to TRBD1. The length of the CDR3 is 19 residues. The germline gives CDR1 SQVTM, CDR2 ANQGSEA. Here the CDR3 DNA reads TGCAGTGAATTTGCCGGGACAGGGGGTGGTCGACTAGCCAAAAACATTCAGTACTTC. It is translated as CSEFAGTGGGRLAKNIQYF.

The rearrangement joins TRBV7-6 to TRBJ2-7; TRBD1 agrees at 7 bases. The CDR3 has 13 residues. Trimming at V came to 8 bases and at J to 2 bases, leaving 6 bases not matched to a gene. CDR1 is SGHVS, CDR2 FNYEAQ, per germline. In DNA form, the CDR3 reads TGTGCCAGCGGCGGACAGGATCCCTACGAGCAGTACTTC. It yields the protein CASGGQDPYEQYF.

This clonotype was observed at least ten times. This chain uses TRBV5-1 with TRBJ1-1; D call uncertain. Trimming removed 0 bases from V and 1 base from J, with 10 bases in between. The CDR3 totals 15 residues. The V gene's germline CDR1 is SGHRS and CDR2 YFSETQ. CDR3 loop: CASSLGETENTEAFF. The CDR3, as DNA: TGCGCCAGCAGCTTGGGCGAGACGGAGAACACTGAAGCTTTCTTT. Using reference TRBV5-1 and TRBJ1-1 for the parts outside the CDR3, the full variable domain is KAGVTQTPRYLIKTRGQQVTLSCSPISGHRSVSWYQQTPGQGLQFLFEYFSETQRNKGNFPGRFSGRQFSNSRSEMNVSTLELGDSALYLCASSLGETENTEAFFGQGTRLTVV.

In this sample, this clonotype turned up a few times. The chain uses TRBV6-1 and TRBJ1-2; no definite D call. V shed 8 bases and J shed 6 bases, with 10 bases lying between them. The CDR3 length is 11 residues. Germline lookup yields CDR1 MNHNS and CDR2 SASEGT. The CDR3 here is CASGIMNGYTF. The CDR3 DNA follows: TGTGCCAGCGGGATAATGAATGGCTACACCTTC.

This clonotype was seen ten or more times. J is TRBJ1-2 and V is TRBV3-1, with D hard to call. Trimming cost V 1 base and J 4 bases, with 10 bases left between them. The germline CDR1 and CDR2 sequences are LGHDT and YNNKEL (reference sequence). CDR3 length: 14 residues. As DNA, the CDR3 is TGTGCCAGCAGCCAAGTTGACAAGACCTATGGCTACACCTTC. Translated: CASSQVDKTYGYTF. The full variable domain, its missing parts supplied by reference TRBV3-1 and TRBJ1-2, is DTAVSQTPKYLVTQMGNDKSIKCEQNLGHDTMYWYKQDSKKFLKIMFSYNNKELIINETVPNRFSPKSPDKAHLNLHINSLELGDSAVYFCASSQVDKTYGYTFGSGTRLTVV.

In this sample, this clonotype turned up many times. The CDR3 DNA is TGCAGCGTTGAAGCGGACTACGACAATGAGCAGTTCTTC. Amino acid sequence: CSVEADYDNEQFF. The chain combines TRBV29-1 with TRBJ2-1, with D perhaps TRBD2 (6 bases). The CDR3 loop spans 13 amino acids. The V and J ends lost 1 base and 5 bases respectively, with 9 bases between them. Germline CDR1 SQVTM, CDR2 ANQGSEA.

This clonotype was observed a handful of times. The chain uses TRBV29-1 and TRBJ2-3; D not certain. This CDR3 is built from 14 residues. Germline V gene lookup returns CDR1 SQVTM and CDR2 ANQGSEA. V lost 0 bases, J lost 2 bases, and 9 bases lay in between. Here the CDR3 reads CSVEEPLPTDTQYF. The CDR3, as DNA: TGCAGCGTTGAAGAACCTCTACCCACAGATACGCAGTATTTT.

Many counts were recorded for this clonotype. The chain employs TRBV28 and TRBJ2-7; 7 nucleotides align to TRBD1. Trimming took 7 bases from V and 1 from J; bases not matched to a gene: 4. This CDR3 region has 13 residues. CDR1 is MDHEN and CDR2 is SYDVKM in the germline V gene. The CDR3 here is CASTQQGSYEQYF. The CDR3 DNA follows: TGTGCCAGCACCCAACAGGGGTCCTACGAGCAGTACTTC.

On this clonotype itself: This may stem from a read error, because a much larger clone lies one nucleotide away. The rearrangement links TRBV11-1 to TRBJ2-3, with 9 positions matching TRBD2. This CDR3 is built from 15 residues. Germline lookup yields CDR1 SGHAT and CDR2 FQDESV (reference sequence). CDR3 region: CVSSDLAGITDTQYF. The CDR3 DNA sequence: TGTGTCAGCAGCGATCTAGCGGGGATCACAGATACGCAGTATTTT. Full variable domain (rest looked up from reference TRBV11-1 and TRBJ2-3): EAEVAQSPRYKITEKSQAVAFWCDPISGHATLYWYRQILGQGPELLVQFQDESVVDDSQLPKDRFSAERLKGVDSTLKIQPAELGDSAMYLCVSSDLAGITDTQYFGPGTRLTVL.

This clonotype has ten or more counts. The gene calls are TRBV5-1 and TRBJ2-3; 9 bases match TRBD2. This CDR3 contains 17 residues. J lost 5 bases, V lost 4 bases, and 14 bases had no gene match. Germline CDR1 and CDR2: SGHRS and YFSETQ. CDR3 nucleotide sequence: TGCGCCAGCAGCCCCGTTGGAGCGGGAGGACCCCGAGATACGCAGTATTTT. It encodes CASSPVGAGGPRDTQYF.

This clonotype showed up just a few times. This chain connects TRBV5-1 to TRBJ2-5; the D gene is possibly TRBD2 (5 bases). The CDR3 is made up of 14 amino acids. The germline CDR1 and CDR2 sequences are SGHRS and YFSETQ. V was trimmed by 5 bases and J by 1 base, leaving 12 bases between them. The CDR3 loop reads CASSAGGAQETQYF. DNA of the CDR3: TGCGCCAGCAGTGCCGGAGGTGCCCAAGAGACCCAGTACTTC.

The CDR3 DNA follows: TGTGCCAGCAGCTTTCAGGCTTCTAATGAAAAACTGTTTTTT. As protein: CASSFQASNEKLFF. This chain uses TRBV7-2 with TRBJ1-4; D unclear. Germline loops: CDR1 SGHTA, CDR2 FQGNSA. V lost 3 bases, J lost 3 bases, and 8 bases lay in between. The CDR3 totals 14 residues.

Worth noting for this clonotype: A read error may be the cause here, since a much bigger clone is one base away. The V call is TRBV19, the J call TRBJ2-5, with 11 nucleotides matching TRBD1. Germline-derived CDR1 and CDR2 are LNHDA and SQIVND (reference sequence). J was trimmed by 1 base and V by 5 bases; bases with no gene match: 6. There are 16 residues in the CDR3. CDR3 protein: CASSLSGQGGQETQYF. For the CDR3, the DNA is TGTGCCAGTAGTTTGTCGGGACAGGGGGGCCAAGAGACCCAGTACTTC. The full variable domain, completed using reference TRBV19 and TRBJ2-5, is DGGITQSPKYLFRKEGQNVTLSCEQNLNHDAMYWYRQDPGQGLRLIYYSQIVNDFQKGDIAEGYSVSREKKESFPLTVTSAQKNPTAFYLCASSLSGQGGQETQYFGPGTRLLVL.